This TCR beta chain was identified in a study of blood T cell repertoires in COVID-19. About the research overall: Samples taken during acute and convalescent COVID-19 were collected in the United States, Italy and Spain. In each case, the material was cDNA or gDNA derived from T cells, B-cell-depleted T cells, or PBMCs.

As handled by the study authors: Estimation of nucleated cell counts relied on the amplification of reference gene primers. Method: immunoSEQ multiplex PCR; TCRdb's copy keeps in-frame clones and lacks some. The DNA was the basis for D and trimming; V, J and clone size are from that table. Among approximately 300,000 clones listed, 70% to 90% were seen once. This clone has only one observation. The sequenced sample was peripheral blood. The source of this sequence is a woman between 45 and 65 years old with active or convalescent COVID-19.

The CDR3 coding sequence is TGCAGTGCTAGTGTAGGGGGCTTCTCCTATAATTCACCCCTCCACTTT. Its protein is CSASVGGFSYNSPLHF. This rearrangement joins TRBV20-1 to TRBJ1-6; 7 bases line up with TRBD1. Germline CDR1 DFQATT, CDR2 SNEGSKA (reference sequence). The CDR3 is 16 amino acids. J was trimmed by 0 bases and V by 3 bases; bases with no gene match: 5.